The 26 T cell receptor beta chains below were found in one sample sequenced in a study of cytomegalovirus exposure and HLA in healthy donors (dated by TCRdb to about 2017). The protocol used for the library was the immunoSEQ multiplex PCR assay. A mixture of 60 forward primers for TCR Vbeta segments and 13 reverse primers for TCR Jbeta segments was used in the multiplex PCR. In TCRdb, the immuneACCESS table is reduced to in-frame sequences with V and J assigned. These tables do not hold every clone; where another copy was compared, an unresolved V gene accounts for under half, and the others remain unexplained. Across this sample there are about 130,000 clones, with just under 80% seen only once. Together, the top ten hold around 1.9% of the sample. The specimen was PBMCs. These receptors were collected from a woman between 35 and 50 years old in good health and CMV-seronegative.

The V call is TRBV2, the J call TRBJ1-2; 7 nucleotides agree with TRBD1. Germline CDR1 and CDR2: SNHLY and FYNNEI. J gave up 0 bases and V 7 bases, and 5 bases lay outside the gene matches. The CDR3 runs 14 residues. Here the CDR3 DNA reads TGTGCCAGCAAACTGGGGACAGCTAACTATGGCTACACCTTC. This sequence encodes CASKLGTANYGYTF.

The chain links TRBV11-2 to TRBJ2-5; D not resolved. The germline V gene has CDR1 SGHAT and CDR2 FQNNGV. The CDR3 length is 15 residues. Trimming removed 1 base from V and 5 bases from J, with 14 bases in between. CDR3 sequence: CASSLVARDSETQYF. The DNA for the CDR3 is TGTGCCAGCAGCTTAGTAGCCCGAGATTCCGAGACCCAGTACTTC. The full variable domain, its missing parts supplied by reference TRBV11-2 and TRBJ2-5, is EAGVAQSPRYKIIEKRQSVAFWCNPISGHATLYWYQQILGQGPKLLIQFQNNGVVDDSQLPKDRFSAERLKGVDSTLKIQPAKLEDSAVYLCASSLVARDSETQYFGPGTRLLVL.

This chain links TRBV15 with TRBJ2-5, with TRBD2 identical over 10 bases. Germline values: CDR1 LNHNV, CDR2 YYDKDF (reference sequence). The CDR3 contains 13 residues. J lost 4 bases, V lost 7 bases, and 3 bases had no gene match. CDR3 protein: CATTLAGGETQYF. DNA for the CDR3: TGTGCCACCACCTTAGCGGGAGGAGAGACCCAGTACTTC.

The chain combines TRBV7-9 with TRBJ2-7, with D possibly matching TRBD1 (5 bases). V dropped 4 bases and J dropped 0 bases, with 16 bases sitting between them. The germline CDR1 and CDR2 sequences are SEHNR and FQNEAQ (reference sequence). The CDR3 length is 16 residues. CDR3 coding DNA: TGTGCCAGCAGCTCAACCCAGACAGCGTACTCCTACGAGCAGTACTTC. It encodes CASSSTQTAYSYEQYF.

The rearrangement links TRBV4-1 to TRBJ2-2; tentative D call: TRBD1 (6 bases). Germline V gene data show CDR1 as MGHRA and CDR2 as YSYEKL. There are 17 residues in the CDR3. Trimming removed 3 bases at V and 1 base at J, with 15 bases between. In DNA form, the CDR3 reads TGCGCCAGCAGCCAGCCCGAACAGGGACAGAACACCGGGGAGCTGTTTTTT. Protein: CASSQPEQGQNTGELFF.

The chain is built from TRBV7-8 and TRBJ1-1; D remains ambiguous. CDR3 size: 15 residues. The ends were cut back, 4 bases at V and 1 base at J, with 13 bases in the middle. Germline CDR1 reads SGHVS; CDR2 reads FQNEAQ. CDR3 DNA: TGTGCCAGCAGCTCGCGGAGGTTGTCGAACACTGAAGCTTTCTTT. Protein: CASSSRRLSNTEAFF. The full variable domain, its missing parts supplied by reference TRBV7-8 and TRBJ1-1, is GAGVSQSPRYKVAKRGQDVALRCDPISGHVSLFWYQQALGQGPEFLTYFQNEAQLDKSGLPSDRFFAERPEGSVSTLKIQRTQQEDSAVYLCASSSRRLSNTEAFFGQGTRLTVV.

This chain uses TRBV30 with TRBJ2-7; no firm D call. The CDR3 covers 15 residues. Trimming cost V 1 base and J 0 bases, with 13 bases left between them. Germline CDR1 is GTSNPN and CDR2 is SVGIG (reference sequence). The CDR3: CAWSEIGGNSYEQYF. CDR3 in DNA: TGTGCCTGGAGTGAAATCGGCGGAAACTCCTACGAGCAGTACTTC.

There are a few counts of this clone. At one of its ends the junction is not consistent with the germline gene, which may arise from a read error. V is TRBV9 and J is TRBJ2-6, with D possibly TRBD1 on 5 matching bases. The germline gives CDR1 SGDLS, CDR2 YYNGEE. The CDR3 length is 12 residues. The chain's CDR3 is CASYSGANGLTF. As DNA, the CDR3 is TGTGCCAGCTACTCTGGGGCCAACGGCCTGACTTTC.

The chain is built from TRBV6-1 and TRBJ1-1; TRBD1 is a possible D gene (6 bases). Germline CDR1 reads MNHNS; CDR2 reads SASEGT. Trimming stripped 3 bases from V and 0 bases from J, with 11 bases between. This CDR3 is 15 amino acids long. The CDR3 here is CASSDHRVMNTEAFF. CDR3 coding DNA: TGTGCCAGCAGTGACCACAGGGTCATGAACACTGAAGCTTTCTTT.

This rearrangement joins TRBV6-5 to TRBJ2-5, with 7 nucleotides matching TRBD2. Germline CDR1 reads MNHEY; CDR2 reads SVGAGI. V shed 5 bases, J shed 5 bases, and the junction held 11 bases outside the gene matches. This CDR3 is built from 15 residues. The DNA of the CDR3 is TGTGCCAGCAGTCGTAGGGACTACCTCGGGGAGACCCAGTACTTC. This gives the protein CASSRRDYLGETQYF.

The genes are TRBV5-4 and TRBJ2-2; tentative D call: TRBD1 (5 bases). The CDR3 is 16 residues long. Deletions cut 2 bases from V and 4 bases from J, with 15 bases between. The V gene's germline CDR1 is SGHNT and CDR2 YYREEE (reference sequence). CDR3 loop: CASSLGADPTTGELFF. Written as DNA, the CDR3 is TGTGCCAGCAGCTTAGGGGCCGACCCTACCACCGGGGAGCTGTTTTTT.

This clone was detected only a few times. This rearrangement joins TRBV6-1 to TRBJ1-1; possibly TRBD1 for D (6 bases). CDR3 size: 13 residues. V lost 6 bases and J lost 5, with 13 bases in between. CDR1 is MNHNS, CDR2 SASEGT, per germline. DNA of the CDR3: TGTGCCAGCAGAACACAGGGTGGAACTGAAGCTTTCTTT. It yields the protein CASRTQGGTEAFF.

V usage is TRBV5-5 and J usage is TRBJ2-7, with a possible D match to TRBD1 (6 bases). The V and J ends lost 3 bases and 3 bases respectively, with 10 bases between them. Germline V gives CDR1 SGHKS, CDR2 YYEKEE (reference sequence). This CDR3 contains 13 residues. CDR3: CASSSPDSYEQYF. The CDR3 coding sequence is TGTGCCAGCAGCTCCCCGGACAGCTACGAGCAGTACTTC.

The V and J genes are TRBV30 and TRBJ1-3, with 7 bases lining up with TRBD1. The CDR3 length is 16 residues. The V segment lost 0 bases and the J segment 0 bases; nucleotides outside the gene matches: 5. Germline-derived CDR1 and CDR2 are GTSNPN and SVGIG (reference sequence). In nucleotides, the CDR3 is TGTGCCTGGAGTGTTGGGACAGCAAGCTCTGGAAACACCATATATTTT. Translating it yields CAWSVGTASSGNTIYF.

The chain has TRBV5-1 and TRBJ1-2, with a weak D call TRBD1 (6 bases). Germline values: CDR1 SGHRS, CDR2 YFSETQ. Trimming took off 5 bases at V and 5 bases at J, with 7 bases between the two ends. The CDR3 runs to 11 residues. The CDR3 region is CASRDRYGYTF. Here the CDR3 DNA reads TGCGCCAGCAGGGACAGATATGGCTACACCTTC.

This clone was picked up a small number of times. This chain uses TRBV29-1 with TRBJ2-1, with D perhaps TRBD2 (6 bases). Per germline, CDR1 SQVTM and CDR2 ANQGSEA. The CDR3 has 14 residues. With 5 bases removed from V and 6 bases from J, the gap between germline ends came to 17 bases. Here the CDR3 DNA reads TGCAGCGTTTTTTGGAGGGACGTGGGCAATGAGCAGTTCTTC. Residues: CSVFWRDVGNEQFF.

There are a few counts of this clone. The chain joins TRBV11-1 to TRBJ2-7; 10 bases are a match to TRBD1. This CDR3 comprises 14 residues. After removal of 2 bases from V and 6 bases from J, the junction contained 4 bases not matched to a gene. The V gene's germline CDR1 is SGHAT and CDR2 FQDESV (reference sequence). CDR3 DNA sequence: TGTGCCAGCAGCTTATGGGACAGGGGAGGCGAGCAGTACTTC. Its translation is CASSLWDRGGEQYF.

This clone showed up just once. The J gene is TRBJ1-1, the V gene TRBV27, with TRBD1 identical over 11 bases. This CDR3 spans 15 amino acids. CDR1 is MNHEY and CDR2 is SMNVEV in the germline V gene (reference sequence). With 5 bases clipped from V and 2 bases from J, the junction kept 4 bases outside the gene matches. CDR3 nucleotides: TGTGCCAGCAGTGCTAGGACAGGGGGCAACACTGAAGCTTTCTTT. This translates into CASSARTGGNTEAFF.

The CDR3 sequence: CASSAPLQGHEQFF. CDR3 sequence (DNA): TGTGCCAGCAGCGCGCCTTTACAGGGCCATGAGCAGTTCTTC. The V gene is TRBV5-6, the J gene TRBJ2-1; D possibly corresponds to TRBD1 (6 bases). The CDR3 loop spans 14 amino acids. Per the germline V gene, CDR1 is SGHDT and CDR2 is YYEEEE. Trimming shortened V by 4 bases and J by 8 bases, and 16 bases separated the two germline ends.

V usage is TRBV7-8 and J usage is TRBJ2-3, with TRBD1 as a possible D gene (7 bases). CDR3 size: 14 residues. V shed 8 bases and J shed 3 bases, with 15 bases lying between them. Per germline, CDR1 SGHVS and CDR2 FQNEAQ. This CDR3 is CASAGAGGTDTQYF. The CDR3, as DNA: TGTGCCAGCGCTGGGGCAGGGGGGACAGATACGCAGTATTTT.

The V call is TRBV5-1, the J call TRBJ2-7; TRBD1 aligns across 9 bases. The CDR3 length is 14 residues. J lost 5 bases, V lost 0 bases, and 3 bases had no gene match. CDR1 and CDR2 from the germline V gene are SGHRS and YFSETQ. The CDR3 sequence: CASSLGTGDNEQYF. CDR3 DNA sequence: TGCGCCAGCAGCTTGGGGACAGGGGACAACGAGCAGTACTTC.

The rearrangement links TRBV9 to TRBJ2-7; D call uncertain. CDR1 and CDR2 from the germline V gene are SGDLS and YYNGEE. The CDR3 length is 14 residues. V lost 3 bases to trimming and J lost 3 bases, with 13 bases between them. In DNA, the CDR3 is TGTGCCAGCAGCGCCGGTACCGCCGGCTACGAGCAGTACTTC. Translating gives CASSAGTAGYEQYF.

This clone was recorded once. The final CDR3 position lacks the conserved phenylalanine or tryptophan, pointing to a likely read error. This CDR3 is also generated by other DNA sequences in the sample. This chain links TRBV28 with TRBJ1-2, with D unclear. The V end was cut by 7 bases, the J end by 2 bases, with 11 bases between. CDR3 size: 13 residues. Germline V lookup: CDR1 MDHEN, CDR2 SYDVKM. CDR3 DNA: TGTGCCAGCACCCTGGGGAGGAACTATGGCTACACCCTC. Its protein product is CASTLGRNYGYTL.

V is TRBV15 and J is TRBJ1-2, with D perhaps TRBD1 (6 bases). CDR3 length: 16 amino acids. The ends were cut back, 3 bases at V and 2 bases at J, with 16 bases in the middle. The germline V gene encodes CDR1 LNHNV and CDR2 YYDKDF (reference sequence). CDR3 region: CATSRGAGGKNYGYTF. The DNA of the CDR3 is TGTGCCACCAGCAGGGGAGCTGGGGGCAAGAACTATGGCTACACCTTC.

This clone was seen once. The chain links TRBV28 to TRBJ2-5; TRBD1 aligns across 9 bases. From germline, CDR1 is MDHEN and CDR2 SYDVKM. J lost 5 bases, V lost 3 bases, and 10 bases had no gene match. This CDR3 has 16 residues. In nucleotides, the CDR3 is TGTGCCAGCAGTTTCCCCGGGACAGGGAGGTGGGAGACCCAGTACTTC. Translation gives CASSFPGTGRWETQYF.

This chain connects TRBV9 to TRBJ2-2, with no clear D. V lost 2 bases and J lost 7, with 12 bases in between. The CDR3 consists of 14 residues. Germline-derived CDR1 and CDR2 are SGDLS and YYNGEE. The CDR3 is CASSVSEQHGELFF. In nucleotides, the CDR3 is TGTGCCAGCAGCGTTTCAGAACAGCACGGGGAGCTGTTTTTT.